The entry that follows covers one T cell receptor (beta chain) sequence. Its antigen target is currently unknown. No much larger clone exists at a distance of one base, and base qualities are not known. The data are from a study of regulatory T cells in long-lasting Graves disease (dated by TCRdb to about 2021). Looking at the study overall: Antithyroid drugs had been taken for less than 3 months by newly diagnosed Graves' disease patients. Patients with persistent Graves' disease were compared with patients with newly diagnosed Graves' disease using TCR sequencing and RNA sequencing of peripheral blood. The study took place in China and was registered as a clinical trial. A total of 33 samples underwent TCR sequencing, from about 13 patients with persistent Graves' disease and 20 or so patients with newly diagnosed Graves' disease. Beyond this particular receptor, the publication reports: Only the TCR beta chain was sequenced and analyzed. Persistent disease showed preferential use of TRBV28, TRBJ1-2 and TRBJ2-5, whereas newly diagnosed disease favored TRBV20-1 and TRBJ2-1. Persistent patients shared more public clonotypes among themselves (approximately 2,500) than newly diagnosed patients did (about 970). The authors acknowledged the small sample size as a limitation that may reduce accuracy. Peripheral blood alone was examined, since thyroid tissue, which constituted the primary lesion, could not be accessed. Compared with newly diagnosed patients, persistent Graves' disease patients had lower TCR Shannon entropy and fewer highly expanded clones, which suggests clonal expansion.

From the germline V gene (reference sequence), CDR1 is MNHEY and CDR2 is SMNVEV. From cysteine to phenylalanine, the CDR3 is 13 amino acids long. Of the read, only the CDR3 DNA is kept; its 39 bases are in frame from base 1. At the junction V is shortened by 8 bases and J by 0 bases, with 8 bases in between. Receptor libraries were prepared by multiplex PCR. TCRdb shows the sequencer as Illumina HiSeq 4000. TCR beta libraries were built with iRepertoire HTBI primers and Arm-PCR amplification of CDR3 regions. Gel purification was performed on PCR products prior to sequencing. The published analysis was carried out like this. Gene usage analysis of CDR3 amino acid clonotypes used the 50 to 70 TRBV and 14 to 15 TRBJ segments found across samples. COPE and FqMerger were used to merge filtered high-quality paired reads into contigs. BLAST was used to align contigs to the IMGT TRBV, TRBD and TRBJ reference genes, and CDR3 was defined following IMGT. Any clonotype with a frequency above 0.1% was counted as a highly expanded clone. Repertoire diversity was measured by Shannon entropy, and V-J evenness by the Gini coefficient. A clonotype found in more than one individual was treated as public. Through fastp at Q25 and MiXCR, TCRdb rebuilt clones from the public reads, retaining in-frame beta chains. Rows with one shared CDR3 protein collapse into an entry with the most common genes and DNA. TCRdb, rather than the study authors, made the V and J calls. Within this sample are roughly 500,000 distinct CDR3 sequences, with about 12% of them counted one time only. The ten largest make up 8.9% of the sample.

The sample's time point label is to be understood as: newly diagnosed GD, antithyroid drugs for less than 3 months. For both TCR sequencing and RNA sequencing, RNA was extracted from PBMCs in TRIzol. The diagnosis of Graves' disease followed American Thyroid Association guidelines. Patients were recruited from an endocrinology department in Xi'an, China. From each patient, approximately 9 milliliters of peripheral blood was collected into an EDTA anticoagulant tube. Ficoll Paque Plus density gradient separation was used to isolate PBMCs, and no further T cell sorting was performed. An Agilent 2100 Bioanalyzer and agarose gel were used to check RNA quality, and a NanoDrop 2000 was used to measure RNA concentration. These sequences were also reported in another study, on T cells in Graves' hyperthyroidism and ophthalmopathy. The second study reports: Graves' hyperthyroidism was defined as stable when no progression to ophthalmopathy occurred over 18 months of follow-up. Hyperthyroidism patients were newly diagnosed, with disease duration under 2 months, and aged 18 to 65 years. The study excluded patients with uncontrolled infections, other autoimmune diseases, pregnancy or lactation. Clinical symptoms, serum thyroxine and TRAb, thyroid ultrasound, and orbital computed tomography formed the basis for the diagnoses. The TCR CDR3 was subjected to a first round of RT-PCR using the HTBI primer set and the Qiagen OneStep RT-PCR kit. Most expanded thyroid clonotypes (frequency above 0.001) were also detected in blood, suggesting blood repertoires may reflect thyroid immune responses. A model built on a 13 V-J signature distinguished ophthalmopathy from stable hyperthyroidism, reaching 85% to 90% sensitivity and 81% to 83% specificity in cross-validation and 80%/75% in testing. In validation, the model predicted progression to ophthalmopathy with 60% to 71% sensitivity and 72.22% specificity, a median of 6.5 months before onset. To identify distinguishing TCR V-J signatures, a discovery cohort of around 100 patients was used, comprising 43 with Graves' ophthalmopathy and around 60 with stable Graves' hyperthyroidism. An independent validation cohort of around 19 hyperthyroidism patients and 15 or so patients who later progressed to ophthalmopathy tested prospective prediction of ophthalmopathy. The 75 to 100 discovery patients were randomly split 7:3 into training and test sets. In addition, the study compared T-cell repertoires in thyroid tissue and in blood from five or six Graves' hyperthyroidism patients. After sampling, hyperthyroidism patients received methimazole starting at 30 mg daily, and ophthalmopathy patients received high-dose intravenous methylprednisolone. A second multiplex PCR round built the libraries, followed by size selection and purification. Libraries were sequenced paired-end with 100 bp reads on an Illumina HiSeq2000. SOAPnuke was used to process the raw data, with reads discarded if the reads contained adapters or uncalled bases, had a mean Phred below 15, or lacked an exact constant-primer or identifier match. COPE v1.2.5 was used to merge the high-quality paired reads, and each unique nucleotide sequence was defined as a clonotype. Clonotypes were aligned to IMGT TRBV, TRBD and TRBJ reference segments using MiTCR v1.1. Only V-J combinations with frequency above 0.0001, covering approximately 99% of repertoires, were analysed. The TCS score was defined as F50 (clonal expansion) divided by E x V (chaos), with BLOSUM62-based TCRdist calculated between CDR3 peptides within each V-J. Welch's t-statistics and random forest reduced roughly 530 V-J features to about 12, which were used in a naive Bayes classifier (R e1071). No statistical method was used to set the sample size in advance, and investigators knew the group allocation. The paper reports TCR Vbeta CDR3 sequencing of some 140 peripheral blood samples: 43 ophthalmopathy, about 75 hyperthyroidism and around 17 progressor patients.

Sequenced material: peripheral blood mononuclear cells (PBMCs), taken at new diagnosis, from a patient treated with antithyroid drugs. This receptor was obtained from a woman in her twenties or thirties with Graves disease. Donor details come from another sample of the same person, matched by shared clones. Rearrangement joined TRBV27 to TRBJ1-5; TRBD1 is possibly the D segment (5 matching bases). The nucleotides read TGTGCCAGCGGGGACTCTAGCAATCAGCCCCAGCATTTT. This encodes CASGDSSNQPQHF.